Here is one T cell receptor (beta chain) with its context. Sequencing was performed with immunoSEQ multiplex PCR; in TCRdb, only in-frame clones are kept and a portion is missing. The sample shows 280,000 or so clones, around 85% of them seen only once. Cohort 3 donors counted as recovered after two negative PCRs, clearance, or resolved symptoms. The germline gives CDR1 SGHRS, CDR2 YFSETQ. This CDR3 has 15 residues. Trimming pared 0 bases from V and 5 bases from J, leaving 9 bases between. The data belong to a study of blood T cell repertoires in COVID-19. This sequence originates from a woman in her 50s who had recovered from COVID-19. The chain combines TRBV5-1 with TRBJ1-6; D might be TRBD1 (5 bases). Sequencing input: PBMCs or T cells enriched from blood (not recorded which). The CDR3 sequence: CASSLGQTNNSPLHF. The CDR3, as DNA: TGCGCCAGCAGCTTGGGACAGACGAATAATTCACCCCTCCACTTT.